This is a list of T cell receptor beta chains from one sample in a study of cytomegalovirus exposure and HLA in healthy donors. Produced via immunoSEQ multiplex PCR; TCRdb's table is partial and in-frame only. This table has around 200,000 clones, 70% to 75% appearing once. Sequenced material: PBMCs. These TCRs come from a male donor in good health and CMV-seronegative. Both conserved end residues are part of each CDR3. A D gene is named only where the DNA matches it firmly. Clone size is not always given. Where it is, it says once, few, many or a class for expanded clones.

j_call d_call v_call clone_size cdr3_aa cdr3_nt
TRBJ1-1 - TRBV30 - CARDEGVMNTEAFF TGTGCCCGAGACGAGGGAGTTATGAACACTGAAGCTTTCTTT
TRBJ1-3 - TRBV7-8 - CASSPTRVLTGNTIYF TGTGCCAGCAGCCCTACCAGGGTCCTAACTGGAAACACCATATATTTT
TRBJ2-7 TRBD2 TRBV6-6 - CASSYRAGIYEQYF TGTGCCAGCAGTTACCGAGCGGGAATCTACGAGCAGTACTTC
TRBJ2-2 TRBD2 TRBV28 once CASSSLGGGNTGELFF TGTGCCAGCAGTAGTCTCGGCGGGGGTAACACCGGGGAGCTGTTTTTT
TRBJ1-4 - TRBV28 - CASYGSPAREKLFF TGTGCCAGCTACGGGTCCCCAGCAAGGGAAAAACTGTTTTTT
TRBJ2-7 TRBD2 TRBV19 few CASGEGIYEQYF TGTGCCAGCGGGGAGGGAATCTACGAGCAGTACTTC
TRBJ2-1 - TRBV5-4 - CASRSGHPSSYNEQFF TGTGCCAGCAGATCGGGACATCCGAGCTCCTACAATGAGCAGTTCTTC
TRBJ2-3 - TRBV30 - CAWSEYRSTDTQYF TGTGCCTGGAGTGAATACAGGAGCACAGATACGCAGTATTTT
TRBJ1-2 TRBD1 TRBV7-2 - CASSLRGTAVAYGYTF TGTGCCAGCAGCTTGAGGGGGACAGCCGTCGCCTATGGCTACACCTTC
TRBJ1-2 TRBD1 TRBV2 - CASRDNPGQNYGYTF TGTGCCAGCAGGGATAATCCGGGACAGAACTATGGCTACACCTTC
TRBJ1-2 TRBD1 TRBV7-9 - CASSLGDRETNGYTF TGTGCCAGCAGCTTAGGGGACAGGGAGACGAATGGCTACACCTTC
TRBJ1-3 TRBD1 TRBV6-5 - CASRPTGGNTIYF TGTGCCAGCAGACCGACAGGGGGAAACACCATATATTTT
TRBJ2-7 TRBD2 TRBV10-1 - CASSESSGNSYEQYF TGCGCCAGCAGTGAGTCTAGCGGGAACTCCTACGAGCAGTACTTC
TRBJ2-5 - TRBV28 - CASSFGTLQETQYF TGTGCCAGCAGTTTCGGGACACTCCAAGAGACCCAGTACTTC
TRBJ2-7 - TRBV29-1 - CSVQAGYEQYF TGCAGCGTCCAGGCGGGTTACGAGCAGTACTTC
TRBJ2-7 - TRBV2 - CASSTYYEQYF TGTGCCAGCAGTACTTACTACGAGCAGTACTTC
TRBJ1-2 - TRBV6-5 - CASSYSRSINYGYTF TGTGCCAGCAGTTACTCGAGGTCCATTAACTATGGCTACACCTTC
TRBJ1-3 - TRBV2 - CASSEATGLRNTIYF TGTGCCAGCAGTGAAGCAACAGGGCTTAGAAACACCATATATTTT
TRBJ2-3 TRBD1 TRBV30 - CAWSKRDRGSDTQYF TGTGCCTGGAGTAAACGGGACAGGGGTTCAGATACGCAGTATTTT
TRBJ1-5 - TRBV30 - CAWNLRSNQPQHF TGTGCCTGGAACTTGCGAAGCAATCAGCCCCAGCATTTT
TRBJ2-1 - TRBV7-8 - CASSDDGDWNYNEQFF TGTGCCAGCAGCGATGATGGGGACTGGAACTACAATGAGCAGTTCTTC
TRBJ2-2 - TRBV19 - CASSIGGMNTGELFF TGTGCCAGTAGTATTGGAGGGATGAACACCGGGGAGCTGTTTTTT
TRBJ2-3 TRBD1 TRBV29-1 - CSVEGQYTDTQYF TGCAGCGTTGAGGGACAGTACACAGATACGCAGTATTTT
TRBJ1-1 - TRBV7-3 - CASSLGGGDTEAFF TGTGCCAGCAGCTTAGGAGGCGGGGACACTGAAGCTTTCTTT
TRBJ2-7 TRBD1 TRBV12-5 - CASGVVTGTVSYEQYF TGTGCTAGTGGAGTCGTAACCGGGACAGTCAGCTACGAGCAGTACTTC
TRBJ1-1 TRBD1 TRBV19 - CASRRTGTYTEAFF TGTGCCAGTAGAAGGACAGGAACTTACACTGAAGCTTTCTTT
TRBJ1-1 - TRBV19 - CASSPITTVNTEAFF TGTGCCAGTAGTCCAATCACCACAGTGAACACTGAAGCTTTCTTT
TRBJ2-5 TRBD2 TRBV4-2 - CASSPAGVAGGPNQETQYF TGTGCCAGCAGCCCCGCCGGGGTAGCGGGAGGGCCAAACCAAGAGACCCAGTACTTC
TRBJ2-1 - TRBV19 - CASRNQAGVDNEQFF TGTGCCAGTAGGAACCAGGCCGGGGTAGACAATGAGCAGTTCTTC
TRBJ2-1 - TRBV4-2 - CASSRQMKDEQFF TGTGCCAGCAGCCGCCAGATGAAAGATGAGCAGTTCTTC
TRBJ1-1 - TRBV28 - CASSGQGDPISEAFF TGTGCCAGCAGCGGGCAGGGTGATCCTATATCTGAAGCTTTCTTT
TRBJ1-5 - TRBV7-9 once CASSTDTQPHQPQHF TGTGCCAGCAGCACGGACACCCAGCCTCATCAGCCCCAGCATTTT
TRBJ2-7 - TRBV6-6 - CASSSTSPYEQYF TGTGCCAGCAGTTCGACTAGTCCCTACGAGCAGTACTTC
TRBJ2-2 - TRBV7-9 few CASRPGAGTGELFF TGTGCCAGCAGGCCAGGAGCGGGCACCGGGGAGCTGTTTTTT
TRBJ1-1 - TRBV30 few CAWSVLGRITEAFF TGTGCCTGGAGTGTACTAGGGCGTATCACTGAAGCTTTCTTT
TRBJ2-1 - TRBV5-1 - CASSLAPDNEQFF TGCGCCAGCAGCTTGGCCCCCGACAATGAGCAGTTCTTC
TRBJ2-3 - TRBV13 - CASRGDRDTQYF TGTGCCAGCAGGGGAGATAGGGATACGCAGTATTTT
TRBJ1-6 TRBD1 TRBV27 - CASSFSDRDSPLHF TGTGCCAGCAGTTTCTCGGACAGGGACTCACCCCTCCACTTT
TRBJ2-7 TRBD1 TRBV28 - CASTQWDSSYEQYF TGTGCCAGCACCCAGTGGGACAGCTCCTACGAGCAGTACTTC
TRBJ1-5 - TRBV20-1 - CTASFQPQHF TGCACCGCTAGCTTCCAGCCCCAGCATTTT
TRBJ1-3 - TRBV4-1 - CASSQIREVMNSGNTIYF TGCGCCAGCAGCCAAATTCGGGAAGTTATGAACTCTGGAAACACCATATATTTT
TRBJ1-4 - TRBV4-1 few CASSPADSHEKLFF TGCGCCAGCAGCCCGGCGGACAGCCATGAAAAACTGTTTTTT